Shown below are 24 T cell receptor beta chains from a single sample sequenced in a study of OX40 agonist ivuxolimab in advanced cancers. The data were produced by immunoSEQ multiplex PCR, yet TCRdb's version contains in-frame clones alone and is incomplete. Altogether roughly 86,000 clones are present, approximately 86% being singletons, with the ten largest covering around 2%. The sequenced sample was CD4+ or CD8+ T cells sorted from blood, obtained in a trial of the OX40 agonist ivuxolimab. These receptors all come from an adult with an advanced solid tumor such as melanoma, head and neck, liver or kidney cancer.

The genes are TRBV4-3 and TRBJ2-6; tentative D call: TRBD2 (6 bases). The CDR3 has 16 amino acids. With 1 base removed from V and 0 bases from J, the gap between germline ends came to 7 bases. Germline loops: CDR1 LGHNA, CDR2 YSLEER. The CDR3 loop reads CASSQGGGSGANVLTF. DNA for the CDR3: TGCGCCAGCAGCCAAGGGGGAGGCTCTGGGGCCAACGTCCTGACTTTC.

V and J are TRBV5-1 and TRBJ1-4, with TRBD1 identical over 7 bases. The junction had 9 bases not matched to a gene; V was cut back by 7 bases and J by 6 bases. The CDR3 has 14 amino acids. Germline V lookup: CDR1 SGHRS, CDR2 YFSETQ. As DNA, the CDR3 is TGCGCCAGCTCTGGGGGGGACAGCTATGAAAAACTGTTTTTT. It encodes CASSGGDSYEKLFF.

This clone was picked up one time. The chain couples TRBV9 to TRBJ1-3; D possibly corresponds to TRBD1 (5 bases). V was shortened by 0 bases and J by 8 bases, with 12 bases between the two germline ends. Germline lookup yields CDR1 SGDLS and CDR2 YYNGEE. The CDR3 runs to 14 residues. The CDR3 DNA sequence: TGTGCCAGCAGCGTAGAAGGGACGGGAGACACCATATATTTT. Translating gives CASSVEGTGDTIYF.

CDR3 sequence reads: CASSLRLASRGQKKAFF. The CDR3 DNA reads TGTGCCAGCAGTTTACGCCTCGCCAGCCGGGGCCAAAAAAAAGCTTTCTTT. The chain is built from TRBV28 and TRBJ1-1; D is possibly TRBD1 (5 bases). This CDR3 comprises 17 residues. Germline V gene data show CDR1 as MDHEN and CDR2 as SYDVKM. V dropped 2 bases and J dropped 9 bases, with 25 bases sitting between them.

The chain has TRBV7-3 and TRBJ2-5; D unresolved. The J call may not be correct, given that the DNA end is closer to TRBJ2-7. This CDR3 is built from 13 residues. Per germline, CDR1 SGHTA and CDR2 FQGTGA. This CDR3 is CARQAGAPYEQYF. In DNA form, the CDR3 reads TGTGCCAGACAAGCCGGTGCCCCCTACGAGCAGTACTTC.

J is TRBJ2-3 and V is TRBV5-1, with TRBD1 matching over 7 bases. Per the germline V gene, CDR1 is SGHRS and CDR2 is YFSETQ. V trimming: 6 bases; J trimming: 3 bases; junction bases outside the gene matches: 10. This CDR3 is 15 amino acids long. The CDR3 DNA reads TGCGCCAGCACCATGAAGGGGGCTTGGACAGATACGCAGTATTTT. Translating gives CASTMKGAWTDTQYF.

The rearrangement joins TRBV4-2 to TRBJ1-3; a possible D gene is TRBD1 (5 bases). The CDR3 has 16 residues. The germline V gene has CDR1 LGHNA and CDR2 YNFKEQ. Trimming took 0 bases from V and 3 from J, leaving 12 bases between them. CDR3 region: CASSQEGTFGGNTIYF. As DNA, the CDR3 is TGTGCCAGCAGCCAAGAAGGGACCTTTGGTGGAAACACCATATATTTT.

The chain has TRBV9 and TRBJ2-1, with 7 bases matching TRBD2. V lost 0 bases to trimming and J lost 4 bases; unmatched junction nucleotides: 4. CDR1 and CDR2 (germline): SGDLS, YYNGEE. The CDR3 runs to 15 residues. The CDR3 DNA follows: TGTGCCAGCAGCGTAGCGGGGGGTCCTTACAATGAGCAGTTCTTC. Its translation: CASSVAGGPYNEQFF.

The chain is built from TRBV7-9 and TRBJ2-3; the D is unclear. CDR3 length: 14 amino acids. In germline, CDR1 is SEHNR, CDR2 FQNEAQ (reference sequence). The V end was cut by 1 base, the J end by 4 bases, with 9 bases between. As DNA, the CDR3 is TGTGCCAGCAGCTTAGTTAGGTCCGCAGATACGCAGTATTTT. Encoded protein: CASSLVRSADTQYF.

This rearrangement joins TRBV11-2 to TRBJ2-3, with 8 positions matching TRBD2. Germline CDR1 and CDR2: SGHAT and FQNNGV. V gave up 8 bases and J gave up 4 bases; unmatched junction bases: 8. This CDR3 spans 14 amino acids. CDR3 sequence (DNA): TGTGCCAGCCGAACGGGGGGGCCGGCAGATACGCAGTATTTT. Amino acids: CASRTGGPADTQYF.

The J gene is TRBJ1-2, the V gene TRBV4-3; 7 positions agree with TRBD1. CDR3 size: 14 residues. With 0 bases clipped from V and 4 bases from J, the junction kept 2 bases outside the gene matches. Germline CDR1 is LGHNA and CDR2 is YSLEER. The CDR3 sequence is CASSQDGDSYGYTF. The CDR3 region has the DNA TGCGCCAGCAGCCAAGATGGGGACAGCTATGGCTACACCTTC.

The gene calls are TRBV7-9 and TRBJ1-6, with D unclear. Germline values: CDR1 SEHNR, CDR2 FQNEAQ (reference sequence). Trimming left V 1 base short and J 0 bases short, with 7 bases between. CDR3 length: 16 amino acids. The CDR3 nucleotides are TGTGCCAGCAGCTTAGAGGTACACTCCTATAATTCACCCCTCCACTTT. Amino acids: CASSLEVHSYNSPLHF.

Note on this clone: Other DNA sequences in the sample encode the same CDR3. This rearrangement joins TRBV5-1 to TRBJ2-3, with unresolved D. The CDR3 contains 11 residues. Per the germline V gene, CDR1 is SGHRS and CDR2 is YFSETQ. Deletions cut 4 bases from V and 2 bases from J, with 2 bases between. CDR3 region: CASSLTDTQYF. In DNA form, the CDR3 reads TGCGCCAGCAGCCTCACAGATACGCAGTATTTT.

The chain carries TRBV27 and TRBJ2-3; D may be TRBD1 (5 bases). CDR3 size: 12 residues. Germline V gives CDR1 MNHEY, CDR2 SMNVEV (reference sequence). The V gene lost 3 bases and the J gene lost 6 bases, with 7 bases spanning the gap. The CDR3 coding sequence is TGTGCCAGCAGTTTCTCAGGGGATACGCAGTATTTT. This sequence encodes CASSFSGDTQYF.

The chain recombines TRBV25-1 with TRBJ2-4, with D possibly being TRBD1 (6 bases). Trimming took 3 bases from V and 7 from J, leaving 13 bases between them. The CDR3 extends over 14 amino acids. The germline V gene has CDR1 MGHDK and CDR2 SYGVNS. CDR3 amino acids: CASSDPGQGNIQYF. CDR3 nucleotides: TGTGCCAGCAGTGACCCAGGGCAGGGGAACATTCAGTACTTC.

The V call is TRBV27, the J call TRBJ1-5, with a tentative D call TRBD1 (6 bases). The V gene's germline CDR1 is MNHEY and CDR2 SMNVEV (reference sequence). The CDR3 sequence is 17 residues long. V lost 3 bases and J lost 0, with 15 bases in between. The CDR3 reads CASSFSRTVYSNQPQHF. CDR3 in DNA: TGTGCCAGCAGTTTCTCCCGGACAGTTTATAGCAATCAGCCCCAGCATTTT.

This sequence joins TRBV7-3 and TRBJ1-1, with D uncertain. Germline CDR1 is SGHTA and CDR2 is FQGTGA. The CDR3 spans 13 residues. The V end lost 6 bases, the J end lost 2 bases, and 10 bases lay between the germline ends. Here the CDR3 reads CASRLQTNTEAFF. CDR3 nucleotide sequence: TGTGCCAGCAGATTACAGACTAACACTGAAGCTTTCTTT. The full variable domain, in which reference TRBV7-3 and TRBJ1-1 provide the parts outside the CDR3, is GAGVSQTPSNKVTEKGKYVELRCDPISGHTALYWYRQSLGQGPEFLIYFQGTGAADDSGLPNDRFFAVRPEGSVSTLKIQRTERGDSAVYLCASRLQTNTEAFFGQGTRLTVV.

This clone was detected a few times. The V gene is TRBV7-7, the J gene TRBJ2-1; D may match TRBD1 or TRBD2 (6 bases each). Germline V gene lookup returns CDR1 SSHAT and CDR2 FNYEAQ (reference sequence). V shed 5 bases and J shed 8 bases, with 16 bases lying between them. The CDR3 has 14 amino acids. The CDR3: CASSPGLGGDEQFF. The CDR3 DNA reads TGTGCCAGCAGCCCTGGTCTGGGGGGCGATGAGCAGTTCTTC.

V and J are TRBV12-5 and TRBJ1-1; perhaps TRBD1 as D (5 bases). The CDR3 contains 14 residues. The germline V and J ends were trimmed by 4 bases and 4 bases, with 13 bases remaining between them. Per germline, CDR1 LGHNT and CDR2 FRNRAP. The CDR3 loop is CASGSGRGLTEAFF. The CDR3 coding sequence is TGTGCTAGTGGTTCTGGTAGGGGACTCACTGAAGCTTTCTTT.

The rearrangement links TRBV18 to TRBJ2-3, with TRBD1 matching over 9 bases. Trimming removed 4 bases from V and 5 bases from J; junction bases left unmatched: 4. CDR3 length: 14 amino acids. Germline lookup yields CDR1 KGHSH and CDR2 LQKENI. The CDR3 is CASSLGQGQDTQYF. CDR3 bases: TGTGCCAGCTCACTGGGACAGGGCCAAGATACGCAGTATTTT.

This sequence joins TRBV9 and TRBJ1-2; D is possibly TRBD1 (6 bases). Between the trimmed V and J ends, which lost 10 bases and 5 bases, there was a span of 12 bases. Germline CDR1 is SGDLS and CDR2 is YYNGEE. The CDR3 sequence is 11 residues long. The CDR3 here is CAGGAVYGYTF. CDR3 in DNA: TGTGCCGGGGGGGCGGTATATGGCTACACCTTC. Full variable domain (outside the CDR3, taken from reference TRBV9 and TRBJ1-2): DSGVTQTPKHLITATGQRVTLRCSPRSGDLSVYWYQQSLDQGLQFLIQYYNGEERAKGNILERFSAQQFPDLHSELNLSSLELGDSALYFCAGGAVYGYTFGSGTRLTVV.

This chain joins TRBV30 and TRBJ2-7; TRBD2 matches at 13 bases. Germline lookup yields CDR1 GTSNPN and CDR2 SVGIG (reference sequence). Germline trimming cut 2 bases from V and 7 bases from J; bases unmatched to any gene: 2. The CDR3 is made up of 13 amino acids. The CDR3 loop reads CAWSWGLAGEQYF. The CDR3 nucleotides are TGTGCCTGGAGTTGGGGACTAGCGGGGGAGCAGTACTTC.

This chain uses TRBV18 with TRBJ1-3; TRBD1 is a possible D gene (5 bases). The CDR3 extends over 15 amino acids. Trimming removed 2 bases from V and 0 bases from J, with 8 bases in between. CDR1 and CDR2 (germline): KGHSH, LQKENI. The CDR3 region has the DNA TGTGCCAGCTCACCAGGGGCCAACTCTGGAAACACCATATATTTT. Its translation: CASSPGANSGNTIYF.

This clone was seen only a few times. The V call is TRBV6-1, the J call TRBJ2-7, with 10 bases lining up with TRBD2. J lost 6 bases, V lost 6 bases, and 11 bases had no gene match. Germline loops: CDR1 MNHNS, CDR2 SASEGT. The CDR3 loop spans 15 amino acids. The CDR3 nucleotides are TGTGCCAGCAGCGAGCTAGCGGGAGCGGGGTCCGAGCAGTACTTC. Translated: CASSELAGAGSEQYF.